This T cell receptor (beta chain) was profiled in a study of brain T cells in children with intractable seizures. Overall study findings and caveats: Pre-surgery blood may have been undersampled, hiding some clones. Only CDR3 sequence similarity suggested viral specificity, without known HCMV serostatus.

Time point reported: blood from clinic visit 5 months post-surgery; TSC patient then seizure free. The sequenced cases were selected for having the highest brain T cell transcript signatures. Before surgery, patients took at least one anti-epileptic drug. The V gene's germline CDR1 is SNHLY and CDR2 FYNNEI. The CDR3 sequence is 18 residues long. The ends lost 6 bases at V and 0 bases at J; junction bases unmatched: 9. Using immunoSEQ multiplex PCR, the repertoire was profiled, and TCRdb retains in-frame clones only, with some absent. The repertoire holds approximately 330,000 clones, roughly 93% seen once, with 5.7% in the top ten. Note on this clone: Its antigen is not known.

This material consisted of peripheral blood, taken less than 6 months after surgery. V and J are TRBV2 and TRBJ2-6; 9 nucleotides match TRBD1. This receptor was taken from a boy under two years old with tuberous sclerosis and intractable seizures. The CDR3 sequence is CASSVQGARSSGANVLTF. CDR3 sequence (DNA): TGTGCCAGCAGCGTACAGGGGGCCCGTAGCTCTGGGGCCAACGTCCTGACTTTC. Supplemented by reference TRBV2 and TRBJ2-6, the full variable domain reads EPEVTQTPSHQVTQMGQEVILRCVPISNHLYFYWYRQILGQKVEFLVSFYNNEISEKSEIFDDQFSVERPDGSNFTLKIRSTKLEDSAMYFCASSVQGARSSGANVLTFGAGSRLTVL.